This T cell receptor beta chain stems from a study of blood T cell repertoires in COVID-19. Study overall: T cells, B-cell-depleted T cells, or PBMCs supplied cDNA or gDNA.

Assay used: immunoSEQ multiplex PCR; TCRdb lists only in-frame clones, some missing. The sample lists nearly 250,000 clones; roughly 82% were seen once. Two negative PCRs, clearance, or symptom resolution were required of recovered Cohort 3 donors. This TCR derives from a woman between 50 and 59 years old who had recovered from COVID-19. Sequenced: PBMCs or T cells enriched from blood (not recorded which).

CDR3 protein: CSVDDPFLAAETQYF. The CDR3 nucleotides are TGCAGCGTTGATGACCCGTTCCTAGCTGCGGAGACCCAGTACTTC. This chain connects TRBV29-1 to TRBJ2-5, with D possibly TRBD2 on 5 matching bases. Germline values: CDR1 SQVTM, CDR2 ANQGSEA. The CDR3 sequence is 15 residues long. Trimming cost V 3 bases and J 5 bases, with 19 bases left between them.